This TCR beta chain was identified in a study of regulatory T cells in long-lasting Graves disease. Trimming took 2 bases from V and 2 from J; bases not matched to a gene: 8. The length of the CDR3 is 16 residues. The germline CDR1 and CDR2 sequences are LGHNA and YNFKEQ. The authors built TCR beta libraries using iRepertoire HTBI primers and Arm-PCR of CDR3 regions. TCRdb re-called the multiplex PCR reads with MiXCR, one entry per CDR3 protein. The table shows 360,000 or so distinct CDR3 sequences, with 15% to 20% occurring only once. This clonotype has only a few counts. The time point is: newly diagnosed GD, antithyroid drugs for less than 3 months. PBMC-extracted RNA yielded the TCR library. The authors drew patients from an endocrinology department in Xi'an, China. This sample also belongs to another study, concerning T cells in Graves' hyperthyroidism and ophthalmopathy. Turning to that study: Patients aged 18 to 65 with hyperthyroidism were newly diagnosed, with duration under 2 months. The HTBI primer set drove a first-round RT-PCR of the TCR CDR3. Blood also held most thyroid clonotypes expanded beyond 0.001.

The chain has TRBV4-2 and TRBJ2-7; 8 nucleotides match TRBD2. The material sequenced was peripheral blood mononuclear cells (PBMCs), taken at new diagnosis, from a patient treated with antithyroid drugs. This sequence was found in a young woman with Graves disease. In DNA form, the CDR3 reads TGTGCCAGCAGCCAAATTCTTCGGGAGGGCCCCTACGAGCAGTACTTC. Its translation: CASSQILREGPYEQYF.